These T cell receptor beta chains were read from a single sample in a study of patients and donors after allogeneic stem cell transplantation. TCRdb re-called the RT-PCR reads with MiXCR, one entry per CDR3 protein. Of around 170,000 distinct CDR3 sequences detected, roughly 24% appear once; the ten largest clones hold roughly 26%. Sequencing input: blood, either unsorted or a sorted T cell fraction (not recorded which). The receptors come from a human donor who was either an allogeneic HSCT recipient or a stem cell or donor lymphocyte infusion donor (not recorded which). It is not recorded whose cells these are; they may come from a transplant donor. Each CDR3 is given with its conserved first and last residue. The D gene is left open where the match is weak. Where a row states a size, it is once, few, many or the class of an expanded clone; other rows omit it.

abundance	d_gene	v_gene	j_gene	CDR3nt	CDR3aa
-	-	TRBV4-1	TRBJ1-1	TGCGCCAGCAGCCCCCGGGACCCAATGGACACTGAAGCTTTCTTT	CASSPRDPMDTEAFF
-	TRBD1	TRBV20-1	TRBJ1-5	TGCAGTGCTCTGGACAGGGACAATCAGCCCCAGCATTTT	CSALDRDNQPQHF
-	TRBD1	TRBV9	TRBJ1-1	TGTGCCAGCAGCGCGACAGGGCTGAACACTGAAGCTTTCTTT	CASSATGLNTEAFF
few	-	TRBV7-6	TRBJ1-1	TGTGCCAGCAGCTTAGAGTTGGGAGCAACTGAAGCTTTCTTT	CASSLELGATEAFF
-	-	TRBV7-6	TRBJ2-3	TGTGCCAGCAGCTTAGCGCAGTGGGGCGATACGCAGTATTTT	CASSLAQWGDTQYF
-	TRBD1	TRBV5-6	TRBJ2-1	TGTGCCAGCAAACAGGGGGCCGATGAGCAGTTCTTC	CASKQGADEQFF
few	-	TRBV20-1	TRBJ1-1	TGCAGTGCTAGAGCCACAGCGAACACTGAAGCTTTCTTT	CSARATANTEAFF
few	-	TRBV11-2	TRBJ1-2	TGTGCCAGCAGCCACGGGGACCAAGGCTACACCTTC	CASSHGDQGYTF
-	TRBD1	TRBV30	TRBJ1-1	TGTGCCTGGACCAACAGGGGGCTGACTGAAGCTTTCTTT	CAWTNRGLTEAFF
-	-	TRBV12-3/TRBV12-4	TRBJ1-5	TGTGCCAGCAGCCAACAGGGACATAGCAATCAGCCCCAGCATTTT	CASSQQGHSNQPQHF
few	TRBD1	TRBV7-2	TRBJ1-3	TGTGCCAGCAGTGGAAGACAGGGACAGCTCACTGGAAACACCATATATTTT	CASSGRQGQLTGNTIYF
-	-	TRBV7-9	TRBJ2-7	TGTGCCAGCAGCCGACTACTGGAGCAGTACTTC	CASSRLLEQYF
-	-	TRBV5-1	TRBJ2-5	TGCGCCAGCAGCTTGGCGGTACCCCCAGCGGGTCGGGTGCAAGAGACCCAGTACTTC	CASSLAVPPAGRVQETQYF
-	TRBD1	TRBV7-9	TRBJ1-1	TGTGCCAGCAGCCCGAGACGAACAGGGGGCCTCGAGAACACTGAAGCTTTCTTT	CASSPRRTGGLENTEAFF
-	-	TRBV12-3/TRBV12-4	TRBJ1-4	TGTGCCAGCAGTTTATGGTCACAGCGACTAGAAAAACTGTTTTTT	CASSLWSQRLEKLFF
few	-	TRBV12-3/TRBV12-4	TRBJ1-5	TGTGCCAGCAGTTTAGTACCACAGGCGGATCAGCCCCAGCATTTT	CASSLVPQADQPQHF
-	TRBD2	TRBV12-3/TRBV12-4	TRBJ2-1	TGTGCCAGCAACCGACTAGCGGGAGTGCCTAAGAGCTCCTACAATGAGCAGTTCTTC	CASNRLAGVPKSSYNEQFF
few	TRBD1	TRBV6-6	TRBJ1-4	TGTGCCAGCATCCCATCCCCGGGACAGGCAACTAATGAAAAACTGTTTTTT	CASIPSPGQATNEKLFF
few	TRBD1	TRBV7-9	TRBJ1-5	TGTGCCAGCAGTTCCGACAGGGAGTTCAATCAGCCCCAGCATTTT	CASSSDREFNQPQHF
few	-	TRBV7-9	TRBJ1-1	TGTGCCAGCAGCACACCAGGGGACACTGAAGCTTTCTTT	CASSTPGDTEAFF
-	-	TRBV20-1	TRBJ2-3	TGCAGTGCTACGAGTTATCAGGCGGCGGGGACAGATACGCAGTATTTT	CSATSYQAAGTDTQYF
few	-	TRBV19	TRBJ2-3	TGTGCCAGTAGTATTTCCCCTAACACAGATACGCAGTATTTT	CASSISPNTDTQYF
-	-	TRBV12-3/TRBV12-4	TRBJ1-2	TGTGCCAGCAGTCCTGGGGGCGTTTATGGCTACACCTTC	CASSPGGVYGYTF
-	-	TRBV6-2/TRBV6-3	TRBJ1-1	TGTGCCAGCAGTTACTTGGTCCCAGGGAGCACTGAAGCTTTCTTT	CASSYLVPGSTEAFF
-	-	TRBV12-3/TRBV12-4	TRBJ1-1	TGTGCCAGCAGTGGGACATTTATTTTTTCTGAAGCTTTCTTT	CASSGTFIFSEAFF
few	-	TRBV29-1	TRBJ1-1	TGCAGCGCCTATGACGGTGAAATGGATTTCTTT	CSAYDGEMDFF
-	TRBD1	TRBV24-1	TRBJ2-1	TGTGCCACCAGTGATTGGGGGGGACAGGGACGGTTCTTC	CATSDWGGQGRFF
many	-	TRBV29-1	TRBJ1-1	TGCAGCGTTACCCGGGGGATGAACACTGAAGCTTTCTTT	CSVTRGMNTEAFF
few	TRBD1	TRBV20-1	TRBJ1-6	TGCAGTTCGAATACCGGGGACAGGGGAAATTCACCCCTCCACTTT	CSSNTGDRGNSPLHF
few	-	TRBV5-1	TRBJ2-2	TGCGCCAGCAGCTTGGTGCCAGGGGCGAACACCGGGGAGCTGTTTTTT	CASSLVPGANTGELFF
-	-	TRBV5-1	TRBJ2-4	TGCGCCAGCAGCTTGGAGGCGGGAACAGCCAAAAACATTCAGTACTTC	CASSLEAGTAKNIQYF
-	-	TRBV24-1	TRBJ1-5	TGTGCCACCCGCGGCAGGGGTAGCAATCAGCCCCAGCATTTT	CATRGRGSNQPQHF
-	-	TRBV7-9	TRBJ1-5	TGTGCCAGCAGCCAGATTCCGGGGGTCGGTCAGCCCCAGCATTTT	CASSQIPGVGQPQHF
few	TRBD1	TRBV29-1	TRBJ1-2	TGCAGCGTAACCCTAGGACAGGGAGGTCACTATGGCTACACCTTC	CSVTLGQGGHYGYTF
few	-	TRBV4-1	TRBJ1-1	TGCGCCAGCAGCCAATGGGCTTGTATCACTGAAGCTTTCTTT	CASSQWACITEAFF
-	-	TRBV29-1	TRBJ2-3	TGCAGCTCCACGGAAGGGGATGACACAGATACGCAGTATTTT	CSSTEGDDTDTQYF
-	-	TRBV2	TRBJ2-7	TGTGCCAGCAGTTTTGGTGACAGTTCCTACGAGCAGTACTTC	CASSFGDSSYEQYF
few	-	TRBV25-1	TRBJ1-4	TGTGCCAGCACCGCGGGTGAAAAACTGTTTTTT	CASTAGEKLFF
few	TRBD2	TRBV5-1	TRBJ2-1	TGCGCCAGCAGCCCGGGCCCTGTGGTAGCGGGAGTGAGGAATGAGCAGTTCTTC	CASSPGPVVAGVRNEQFF
few	TRBD1	TRBV3-1	TRBJ2-7	TGTGCCAGCTCAGGACAGGGGAGCCACGAGCAGTACTTC	CASSGQGSHEQYF
-	-	TRBV12-3/TRBV12-4	TRBJ2-3	TGTGCCAGTTCGGTGAGAGGGCCCACAGATACGCAGTATTTT	CASSVRGPTDTQYF
-	TRBD2	TRBV20-1	TRBJ2-7	TGCAGTGCTGCGGGACTAGTGGCCTCCTACGAGCAGTACTTC	CSAAGLVASYEQYF
many	-	TRBV7-9	TRBJ1-1	TGTGCCAGCAGCCTTCAGGGAATGGCGAACACTGAAGCTTTCTTT	CASSLQGMANTEAFF
-	-	TRBV6-1	TRBJ2-2	TGTGCCAGCAGTGAAGCGGTCTACAGGAGGAGCACCGGGGAGCTGTTTTTT	CASSEAVYRRSTGELFF
-	-	TRBV12-3/TRBV12-4	TRBJ2-1	TGTGCCAGCCTAGGGGGTCCCTACAATGAGCAGTTCTTC	CASLGGPYNEQFF
few	-	TRBV7-6	TRBJ2-7	TGTGCCAGCAGCCCTGGCGGGACGTCCAACGAGCAGTACTTC	CASSPGGTSNEQYF
few	-	TRBV6-5	TRBJ2-7	TGTGCCAGCAGAAGGGACGAAAACTACGAGCAGTACTTC	CASRRDENYEQYF
-	-	TRBV10-3	TRBJ2-5	TGTGCCGCCGGGTTGGGACAAGAACAAGAGACCCAGTACTTC	CAAGLGQEQETQYF
few	-	TRBV5-1	TRBJ1-2	TGCGCCAGCAGCTTGAAAGGGTTTTACCGTGTGGAATACTATGGCTACACCTTC	CASSLKGFYRVEYYGYTF
few	-	TRBV12-3/TRBV12-4	TRBJ1-1	TGTGCCAGCACCCGCGGGGGCTACTTTGGAGCTTTCTTT	CASTRGGYFGAFF
-	-	TRBV10-3	TRBJ1-1	TGTGCCGTCTCTAGCATAGGCAACACTGAAGCTTTCTTT	CAVSSIGNTEAFF
-	-	TRBV11-2	TRBJ1-5	TGTGCCAGCAGCTATTCGGGAAGGGGTAGCAATCAGCCCCAGCATTTT	CASSYSGRGSNQPQHF